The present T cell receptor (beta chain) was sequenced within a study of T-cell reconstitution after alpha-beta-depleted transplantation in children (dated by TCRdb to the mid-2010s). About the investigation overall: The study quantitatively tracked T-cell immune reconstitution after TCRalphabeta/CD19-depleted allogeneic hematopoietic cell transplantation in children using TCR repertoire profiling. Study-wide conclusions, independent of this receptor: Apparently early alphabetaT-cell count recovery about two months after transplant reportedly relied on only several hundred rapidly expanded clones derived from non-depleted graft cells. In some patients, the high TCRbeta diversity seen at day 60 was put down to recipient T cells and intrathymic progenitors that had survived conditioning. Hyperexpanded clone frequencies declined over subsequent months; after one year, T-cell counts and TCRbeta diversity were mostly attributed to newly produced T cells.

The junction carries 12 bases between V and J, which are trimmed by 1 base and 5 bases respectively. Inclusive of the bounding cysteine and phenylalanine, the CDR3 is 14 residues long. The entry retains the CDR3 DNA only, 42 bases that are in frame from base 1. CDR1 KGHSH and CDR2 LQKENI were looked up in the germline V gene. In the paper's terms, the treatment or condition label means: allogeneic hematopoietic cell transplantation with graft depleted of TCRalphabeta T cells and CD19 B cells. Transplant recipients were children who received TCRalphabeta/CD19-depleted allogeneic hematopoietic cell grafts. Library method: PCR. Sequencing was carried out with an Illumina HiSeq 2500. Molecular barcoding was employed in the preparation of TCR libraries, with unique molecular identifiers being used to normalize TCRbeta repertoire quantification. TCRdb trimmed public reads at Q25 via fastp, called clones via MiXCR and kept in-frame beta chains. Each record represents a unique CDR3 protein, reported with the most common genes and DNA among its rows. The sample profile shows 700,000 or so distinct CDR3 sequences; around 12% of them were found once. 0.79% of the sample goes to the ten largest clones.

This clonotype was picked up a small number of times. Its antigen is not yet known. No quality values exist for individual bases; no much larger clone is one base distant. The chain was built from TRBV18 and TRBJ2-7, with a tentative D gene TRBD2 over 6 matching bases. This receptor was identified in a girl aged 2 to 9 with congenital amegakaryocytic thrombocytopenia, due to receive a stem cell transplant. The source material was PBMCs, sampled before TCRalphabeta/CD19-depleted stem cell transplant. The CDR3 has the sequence CASSPREGRNEQYF. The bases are TGTGCCAGCTCACCACGTGAAGGGAGGAACGAGCAGTACTTC.